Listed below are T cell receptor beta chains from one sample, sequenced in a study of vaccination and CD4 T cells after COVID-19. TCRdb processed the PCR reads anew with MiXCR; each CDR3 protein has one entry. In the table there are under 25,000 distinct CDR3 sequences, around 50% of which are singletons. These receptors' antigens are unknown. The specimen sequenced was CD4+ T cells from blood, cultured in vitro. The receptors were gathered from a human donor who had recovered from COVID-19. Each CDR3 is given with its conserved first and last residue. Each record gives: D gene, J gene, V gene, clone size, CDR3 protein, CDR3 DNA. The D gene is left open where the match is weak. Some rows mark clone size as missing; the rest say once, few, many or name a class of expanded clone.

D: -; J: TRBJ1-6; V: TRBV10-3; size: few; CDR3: CAIGDTGMNSPLHF; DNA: TGTGCCATCGGGGATACAGGGATGAATTCACCCCTCCACTTT
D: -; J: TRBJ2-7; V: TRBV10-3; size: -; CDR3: CAISDSRGLGYEQYF; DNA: TGTGCCATCAGTGATTCGCGGGGTCTCGGCTACGAGCAGTACTTC
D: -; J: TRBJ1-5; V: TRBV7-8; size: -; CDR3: CASSLGWNQPQHF; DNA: TGTGCCAGCAGCTTAGGATGGAATCAGCCCCAGCATTTT
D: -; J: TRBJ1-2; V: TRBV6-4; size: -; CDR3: CASSAEGRSYGYTF; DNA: TGTGCCAGCAGTGCAGAGGGACGGTCCTATGGCTACACCTTC
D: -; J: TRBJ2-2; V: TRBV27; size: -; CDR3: CASRPGQGGSGELFF; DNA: TGTGCCAGCAGACCCGGACAGGGAGGGTCCGGGGAGCTGTTTTTT
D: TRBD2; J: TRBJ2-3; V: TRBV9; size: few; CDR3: CASSPRTSTADTQYF; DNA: TGTGCCAGCAGCCCCAGGACTAGCACAGCAGATACGCAGTATTTT
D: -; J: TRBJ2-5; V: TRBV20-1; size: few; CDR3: CSARGVGRGQETQYF; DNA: TGCAGTGCTAGGGGGGTAGGGCGGGGCCAAGAGACCCAGTACTTC
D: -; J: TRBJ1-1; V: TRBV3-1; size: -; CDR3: CASSKPRAGLREAFF; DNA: TGTGCCAGCAGCAAGCCAAGGGCGGGCCTGAGGGAAGCTTTCTTT
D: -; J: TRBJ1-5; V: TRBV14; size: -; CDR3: CASSQGTDLNQPQHF; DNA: TGTGCCAGCAGCCAAGGGACAGACCTCAATCAGCCCCAGCATTTT
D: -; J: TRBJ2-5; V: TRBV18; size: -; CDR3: CASSPGLQETQYF; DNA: TGTGCCAGCTCACCAGGGCTCCAAGAGACCCAGTACTTC
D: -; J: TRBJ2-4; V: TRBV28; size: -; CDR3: CASSQGAKNIQYF; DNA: TGTGCCAGCAGCCAGGGTGCCAAAAACATTCAGTACTTC
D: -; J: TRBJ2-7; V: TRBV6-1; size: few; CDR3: CASSAFSYEQYF; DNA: TGTGCCAGCAGTGCATTCTCCTACGAGCAGTACTTC
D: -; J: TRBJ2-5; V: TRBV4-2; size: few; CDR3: CASSPQTNQETQYF; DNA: TGTGCCAGCAGCCCCCAGACTAACCAAGAGACCCAGTACTTC